This TCR beta chain is drawn from a study of beta chain features in type 1 diabetes. Each donor gave one heparinised blood draw averaging approximately 120 mL. The authors reverse transcribed all of the isolated RNA, so sequencing captured expressed TCRB transcripts. Sequenced naive, central memory and regulatory T cell samples produced an average of about 3.9 million reads. TCRdb's table, derived via immunoSEQ multiplex PCR, lists solely in-frame clones and lacks some. The sample lists under 900,000 clones, about a sixth occurring once. This clone has only a few counts. Its matching antigen is unknown. Overall study results and limits: There were fewer insertions and more deletions at the VDJ junctions of type 1 diabetes patients.

Trimming stripped 6 bases from V and 4 bases from J, with 9 bases between. Germline loops: CDR1 KGHSH, CDR2 LQKENI. The CDR3 runs 12 residues. The TCR sequence derives from a woman aged 18-30 years in good health. Input material: naive CD4+ T cells from blood. V is TRBV18 and J is TRBJ2-5; D unclear. CDR3: CASSRNLETQYF. The CDR3 DNA follows: TGTGCCAGCTCGCGTAACTTAGAGACCCAGTACTTC. Filled out from reference TRBV18 and TRBJ2-5, the complete variable domain reads NAGVMQNPRHLVRRRGQEARLRCSPMKGHSHVYWYRQLPEEGLKFMVYLQKENIIDESGMPKERFSAEFPKEGPSILRIQQVVRGDSAAYFCASSRNLETQYFGPGTRLLVL.